Following are 32 T cell receptor beta chains from one sample sequenced in a study of T-cell memory formation after mild COVID-19. TCRdb itself ran the 5' RACE reads through MiXCR, one entry per CDR3 protein. The table records about 430,000 distinct CDR3 sequences, under 20% of them present only once. The sequenced sample consisted of PBMCs or a T cell subset sorted from them (not recorded which). These receptors were taken from a man between 18 and 35 years old who had mild COVID-19 (a few samples of this study predate the infection). Cell type and time point are not known.

The V and J genes are TRBV10-3 and TRBJ2-7; TRBD1 aligns across 8 bases. The germline V gene has CDR1 ENHRY and CDR2 SYGVKD. V lost 4 bases, J lost 0 bases, and 8 bases stayed unmatched. The CDR3 runs 16 residues. CDR3 DNA sequence: TGTGCCATCAGTGTTACTCGGACAGGGCGCTCCTACGAGCAGTACTTC. Translating it yields CAISVTRTGRSYEQYF.

This clonotype turned up a few times. The chain employs TRBV5-1 and TRBJ2-1; D unclear. Per the germline V gene, CDR1 is SGHRS and CDR2 is YFSETQ. Trimming pared 0 bases from V and 3 bases from J, leaving 4 bases between. This CDR3 contains 13 residues. Written as DNA, the CDR3 is TGCGCCAGCAGCTTGGACGACTACAATGAGCAGTTCTTC. This encodes CASSLDDYNEQFF. The variable domain in full, with the rest retrieved from reference TRBV5-1 and TRBJ2-1, is KAGVTQTPRYLIKTRGQQVTLSCSPISGHRSVSWYQQTPGQGLQFLFEYFSETQRNKGNFPGRFSGRQFSNSRSEMNVSTLELGDSALYLCASSLDDYNEQFFGPGTRLTVL.

The genes are TRBV18 and TRBJ2-7; D remains ambiguous. CDR3 size: 14 residues. Germline lookup yields CDR1 KGHSH and CDR2 LQKENI. Trimming pared 2 bases from V and 0 bases from J, leaving 8 bases between. The CDR3 DNA is TGTGCCAGCTCACCAGTCGGCAGCTCCTACGAGCAGTACTTC. Translation: CASSPVGSSYEQYF.

This clonotype was seen a few times. The CDR3 loop is CASSLRVERNEQFF. The CDR3 region has the DNA TGCGCCAGCAGCTTGCGCGTAGAGAGGAATGAGCAGTTCTTC. The J gene is TRBJ2-1, the V gene TRBV5-1, with D uncertain. Germline V lookup: CDR1 SGHRS, CDR2 YFSETQ. This CDR3 comprises 14 residues. V lost 1 base, J lost 7 bases, and 12 bases lay in between. Full variable domain (remainder filled in from reference TRBV5-1 and TRBJ2-1): KAGVTQTPRYLIKTRGQQVTLSCSPISGHRSVSWYQQTPGQGLQFLFEYFSETQRNKGNFPGRFSGRQFSNSRSEMNVSTLELGDSALYLCASSLRVERNEQFFGPGTRLTVL.

The V gene is TRBV12-3 or TRBV12-4, the J gene TRBJ2-3; D is ambiguous. The CDR3 length is 11 residues. Trimming stripped 5 bases from V and 9 bases from J, with 9 bases between. This CDR3 reads CASSIMGTQYF. CDR3 in DNA: TGTGCCAGCAGTATAATGGGCACGCAGTATTTT.

This chain links TRBV5-1 with TRBJ2-4; 9 bases agree with TRBD1. The CDR3 sequence is 14 residues long. V lost 3 bases to trimming and J lost 6 bases; unmatched junction nucleotides: 4. Germline values: CDR1 SGHRS, CDR2 YFSETQ. The chain's CDR3 is CASSSPGQGNIQYF. The CDR3 DNA follows: TGCGCCAGCAGCTCACCGGGACAGGGAAACATTCAGTACTTC.

The sample holds a few counts of this clonotype. The rearrangement links TRBV30 to TRBJ2-7, with 8 nucleotides matching TRBD2. The germline V gene has CDR1 GTSNPN and CDR2 SVGIG (reference sequence). V shed 4 bases and J 0 bases; nucleotides not matched to a gene: 8. The CDR3 consists of 15 residues. CDR3 in amino acids: CAWKVKRESSYEQYF. The CDR3 bases are TGTGCCTGGAAGGTGAAGCGGGAGAGCTCCTACGAGCAGTACTTC.

CDR3 sequence: CASSQTAVNEQFF. The DNA for the CDR3 is TGTGCCAGCAGCCAAACTGCGGTGAATGAGCAGTTCTTC. The gene calls are TRBV5-5 and TRBJ2-1; D remains unclear. V lost 4 bases to trimming and J lost 7 bases, with 12 bases between them. The length of the CDR3 is 13 residues. CDR1 is SGHKS, CDR2 YYEKEE, per germline (reference sequence).

This clonotype was recorded many times. The gene calls are TRBV5-1 and TRBJ2-2, with a weak D call TRBD1 (6 bases). The CDR3 runs to 14 residues. Trimming removed 7 bases from V and 3 bases from J, with 13 bases in between. Germline-derived CDR1 and CDR2 are SGHRS and YFSETQ. In nucleotides, the CDR3 is TGCGCCAGCGGCGCAGGGGCCGACACCGGGGAGCTGTTTTTT. Protein product: CASGAGADTGELFF. The entire variable domain, with the rest obtained from reference TRBV5-1 and TRBJ2-2, is as follows: KAGVTQTPRYLIKTRGQQVTLSCSPISGHRSVSWYQQTPGQGLQFLFEYFSETQRNKGNFPGRFSGRQFSNSRSEMNVSTLELGDSALYLCASGAGADTGELFFGEGSRLTVL.

The chain combines TRBV5-6 with TRBJ2-3, with 10 positions matching TRBD2. V lost 4 bases to trimming and J lost 6 bases; unmatched junction nucleotides: 11. Germline V gives CDR1 SGHDT, CDR2 YYEEEE. The CDR3 consists of 16 residues. DNA of the CDR3: TGTGCCAGCAGCCCCGAAGCGGGGGGGTATTCGGATACGCAGTATTTT. This encodes CASSPEAGGYSDTQYF.

The chain couples TRBV28 to TRBJ1-2; the match to TRBD1 covers 8 bases. The CDR3 sequence is 17 residues long. Germline loops: CDR1 MDHEN, CDR2 SYDVKM. V dropped 4 bases and J dropped 0; count of bases not matched to a gene: 10. The CDR3 protein is CASSSTTGENANYGYTF. The CDR3 DNA reads as TGTGCCAGCAGTTCTACGACAGGGGAAAACGCTAACTATGGCTACACCTTC.

The gene calls are TRBV5-4 and TRBJ1-1; D is undetermined. The V gene lost 4 bases and the J gene lost 4 bases, with 14 bases spanning the gap. CDR1 SGHNT and CDR2 YYREEE come from the germline V gene (reference sequence). This CDR3 is built from 14 residues. CDR3 amino acids: CASSLTGYGTEAFF. CDR3 bases: TGTGCCAGCAGCCTTACGGGGTATGGCACTGAAGCTTTCTTT.

At least ten counts were recorded for this clonotype. The genes are TRBV10-3 and TRBJ2-7; a possible D gene is TRBD1 (5 bases). V was trimmed by 10 bases and J by 2 bases, leaving 18 bases between them. Germline V lookup: CDR1 ENHRY, CDR2 SYGVKD. The CDR3 is 14 residues long. The CDR3 sequence is CATTSSGRAYEQYF. For the CDR3, the DNA is TGTGCCACCACCAGTTCAGGCAGGGCCTACGAGCAGTACTTC.

J is TRBJ2-2 and V is TRBV27, with 8 bases lining up with TRBD2. The CDR3 sequence is 15 residues long. J was trimmed by 4 bases and V by 3 bases; bases with no gene match: 4. Germline lookup yields CDR1 MNHEY and CDR2 SMNVEV (reference sequence). The CDR3: CASSFQRESTGELFF. The CDR3 nucleotides read TGTGCCAGCAGTTTCCAGCGGGAGTCCACCGGGGAGCTGTTTTTT.

The V gene is TRBV5-1, the J gene TRBJ1-3; D may be TRBD1 (5 bases). The germline CDR1 and CDR2 sequences are SGHRS and YFSETQ. The CDR3 has 15 amino acids. The ends were cut back, 2 bases at V and 2 bases at J, with 11 bases in the middle. In DNA form, the CDR3 reads TGCGCCAGCAGCTTTCAGGGCCCCCCTGGAAACACCATATATTTT. It yields the protein CASSFQGPPGNTIYF. The full variable domain, with the rest looked up from reference TRBV5-1 and TRBJ1-3, is KAGVTQTPRYLIKTRGQQVTLSCSPISGHRSVSWYQQTPGQGLQFLFEYFSETQRNKGNFPGRFSGRQFSNSRSEMNVSTLELGDSALYLCASSFQGPPGNTIYFGEGSWLTVV.

This clonotype was detected only a few times. This rearrangement joins TRBV27 to TRBJ2-1, with TRBD1 identical over 8 bases. The CDR3 is made up of 14 amino acids. The germline V gene encodes CDR1 MNHEY and CDR2 SMNVEV (reference sequence). Trimming removed 6 bases from V and 7 bases from J; junction bases left unmatched: 8. CDR3 region: CASSRQGPSNEQFF. As DNA, the CDR3 is TGTGCCAGCAGCCGACAGGGGCCCTCTAATGAGCAGTTCTTC.

V usage is TRBV7-2 and J usage is TRBJ1-6; D might be TRBD1 (5 bases). The CDR3 spans 14 residues. V lost 1 base and J 7 bases, leaving 8 bases between the germline ends. The germline V gene has CDR1 SGHTA and CDR2 FQGNSA. In nucleotides, the CDR3 is TGTGCCAGCAGCTTAGACAGGATCAATTCACCCCTCCACTTT. Translated: CASSLDRINSPLHF.

The chain's CDR3 is CASSYSSLNYGYTF. CDR3 nucleotides: TGTGCCAGCAGTTACTCGAGCCTTAACTATGGCTACACCTTC. V usage is TRBV6-5 and J usage is TRBJ1-2; no definite D call. Trimming stripped 0 bases from V and 1 base from J, with 6 bases between. The germline CDR1 and CDR2 sequences are MNHEY and SVGAGI. The CDR3 has 14 amino acids.

The rearrangement joins TRBV2 to TRBJ2-3; 8 bases are shared with TRBD2. Germline loops: CDR1 SNHLY, CDR2 FYNNEI. With V trimmed by 5 bases and J by 1 base, 11 bases remained unmatched. The CDR3 is made up of 17 amino acids. Here the CDR3 reads CASSRPRTSRGTDTQYF. The CDR3 coding sequence is TGTGCCAGCAGTAGACCTAGGACTAGCCGGGGCACAGATACGCAGTATTTT.

The genes are TRBV3-1 and TRBJ2-2, with 7 positions matching TRBD1. Looked up from germline, CDR1 is LGHDT and CDR2 is YNNKEL (reference sequence). The CDR3 spans 16 residues. V shed 1 base, J shed 4 bases, and the junction held 6 bases outside the gene matches. The CDR3 DNA reads TGTGCCAGCAGCCAAGGACACAGGGGTCCCACCGGGGAGCTGTTTTTT. It codes for CASSQGHRGPTGELFF.

The chain has TRBV29-1 and TRBJ2-3; TRBD2 aligns across 11 bases. There are 15 residues in the CDR3. V trimming: 6 bases; J trimming: 9 bases; junction bases outside the gene matches: 14. Germline CDR1 reads SQVTM; CDR2 reads ANQGSEA. The CDR3 DNA reads as TGCAGCGTCGAGATCATTAGCGGGGGGGCAGGGACGCAGTATTTT. This codes for CSVEIISGGAGTQYF.

In its sample, this clonotype was seen a few times. The chain recombines TRBV4-1 with TRBJ2-3; tentative D call: TRBD2 (5 bases). Trimming removed 6 bases from V and 4 bases from J, with 11 bases in between. Germline CDR1 reads MGHRA; CDR2 reads YSYEKL. The CDR3 consists of 13 residues. The DNA of the CDR3 is TGCGCCAGCAGACCCCGGCGGGCAGATACGCAGTATTTT. Translated, it gives CASRPRRADTQYF.

In this sample, this clonotype turned up a few times. The genes are TRBV7-3 and TRBJ2-5; no reliable D call. CDR3 length: 13 residues. In germline, CDR1 is SGHTA, CDR2 FQGTGA. V was pared by 3 bases and J by 5 bases, with 10 bases between. The CDR3 coding sequence is TGTGCCAGCAGCTTTTCTCCCGGGGAGACCCAGTACTTC. Amino acids: CASSFSPGETQYF.

This clonotype was seen many times. This sequence joins TRBV7-2 and TRBJ2-3, with 9 bases aligning to TRBD2. Per the germline V gene, CDR1 is SGHTA and CDR2 is FQGNSA. Trimming took 2 bases from V and 2 from J; bases not matched to a gene: 2. The CDR3 has 15 amino acids. CDR3: CASSLSGGNTDTQYF. The CDR3 region has the DNA TGTGCCAGCAGCTTAAGCGGGGGGAACACAGATACGCAGTATTTT.

This clonotype was recorded many times. This rearrangement joins TRBV5-1 to TRBJ2-7; D possibly corresponds to TRBD2 (7 bases). Germline V CDR1 and CDR2: SGHRS, YFSETQ. CDR3 size: 16 residues. The germline V and J ends were trimmed by 1 base and 3 bases, with 17 bases remaining between them. CDR3 protein: CASSLRGGRNNYEQYF. The CDR3 DNA follows: TGCGCCAGCAGCTTGAGGGGGGGCCGTAACAACTACGAGCAGTACTTC. The variable domain in full, completed from reference TRBV5-1 and TRBJ2-7, reads KAGVTQTPRYLIKTRGQQVTLSCSPISGHRSVSWYQQTPGQGLQFLFEYFSETQRNKGNFPGRFSGRQFSNSRSEMNVSTLELGDSALYLCASSLRGGRNNYEQYFGPGTRLTVT.

The chain employs TRBV9 and TRBJ1-6; D is unclear. Deletions cut 5 bases from V and 9 bases from J, with 12 bases between. CDR1 and CDR2 from the germline V gene are SGDLS and YYNGEE. The CDR3 contains 13 residues. The CDR3 DNA reads TGTGCCAGCAGTATCAGAGATATTTCACCCCTCCACTTT. Amino acids: CASSIRDISPLHF. Filled out from reference TRBV9 and TRBJ1-6, the complete variable domain reads DSGVTQTPKHLITATGQRVTLRCSPRSGDLSVYWYQQSLDQGLQFLIQYYNGEERAKGNILERFSAQQFPDLHSELNLSSLELGDSALYFCASSIRDISPLHFGNGTRLTVT.

This chain connects TRBV5-1 to TRBJ2-5; 10 nucleotides agree with TRBD2. The CDR3 totals 16 residues. Germline CDR1 SGHRS, CDR2 YFSETQ. The V and J ends lost 4 bases and 4 bases, in that order; junction bases with no gene match: 10. The CDR3 bases are TGCGCCAGCAGCCAGGGAAGCGGGGGGGCCCCAGAGACCCAGTACTTC. This translates into CASSQGSGGAPETQYF.

This clonotype was detected only a few times. The V call is TRBV6-1, the J call TRBJ2-6, with unresolved D. Germline CDR1 MNHNS, CDR2 SASEGT. This CDR3 spans 14 amino acids. V lost 7 bases and J lost 5, with 12 bases in between. The CDR3 DNA sequence: TGTGCCAGCACGAATCCCGCCTGGGCCAACGTCCTGACTTTC. As protein: CASTNPAWANVLTF.

The chain is built from TRBV5-1 and TRBJ1-5, with D possibly matching TRBD1 (6 bases). CDR1 is SGHRS, CDR2 YFSETQ, per germline. Between the trimmed V and J ends, which lost 4 bases and 6 bases, there was a span of 14 bases. There are 14 residues in the CDR3. CDR3 nucleotide sequence: TGCGCCAGCAGCCCCTTAGGAGGGGGTCAGCCCCAGCATTTT. This translates into CASSPLGGGQPQHF.

Only a few counts were recorded for this clonotype. This chain joins TRBV7-3 and TRBJ2-3; D may correspond to TRBD1 or TRBD2 (7 bases each). The CDR3 has 16 amino acids. Trimming left V 2 bases short and J 3 bases short, with 15 bases between. Germline V CDR1 and CDR2: SGHTA, FQGTGA. The CDR3 sequence is CASSLHPRGGTDTQYF. Written as DNA, the CDR3 is TGTGCCAGCAGCTTACACCCCAGGGGGGGTACAGATACGCAGTATTTT.

The rearrangement joins TRBV7-9 to TRBJ1-5; D is uncertain. The germline CDR1 and CDR2 sequences are SEHNR and FQNEAQ (reference sequence). The CDR3 is made up of 15 amino acids. Trimming cost V 1 base and J 7 bases, with 14 bases left between them. This CDR3 is CASSLDPAGEQPQHF. In nucleotides, the CDR3 is TGTGCCAGCAGCTTAGATCCGGCAGGAGAACAGCCCCAGCATTTT.

This clonotype has more than one count but fewer than ten. The rearrangement uses TRBV6-2 or TRBV6-3 and TRBJ2-5; 7 bases are shared with TRBD2. This CDR3 comprises 15 residues. J lost 7 bases, V lost 6 bases, and 14 bases had no gene match. Germline loops: CDR1 MNHEY, CDR2 SVGEGT. The CDR3 here is CASRSGASVTGTQYF. The DNA for the CDR3 is TGTGCCAGCAGGAGCGGGGCCTCCGTGACCGGGACCCAGTACTTC.